This is a list of T cell receptor beta chains from one sample in a study of cytomegalovirus exposure and HLA in healthy donors. Sequencing was performed with immunoSEQ multiplex PCR; in TCRdb, only in-frame clones are kept and a portion is missing. This table has approximately 140,000 clones, 79% appearing once. Sequencing was done on a sample of PBMCs. The receptors were gathered from a man younger than 35 in good health and CMV-seronegative. Both conserved end residues are part of each CDR3. The order of the fields is V gene, D gene, J gene, clone size, CDR3 protein, CDR3 DNA. The D gene is left open where the match is weak. Clone size is not always given. Where it is, it says once, few, many or a class for expanded clones.

TRBV5-1	.	TRBJ1-1	.	CASSLGPSGTEAFF	TGCGCCAGCAGCTTGGGACCGTCGGGCACTGAAGCTTTCTTT
TRBV5-4	.	TRBJ2-3	.	CASSSYTDTQYF	TGTGCCAGCAGCTCCTACACAGATACGCAGTATTTT
TRBV7-9	TRBD1	TRBJ2-2	once	CASSLAGLTGEELFF	TGTGCCAGCAGCTTAGCGGGCCTGACAGGGGAGGAGCTGTTTTTT
TRBV5-6	TRBD1	TRBJ2-1	.	CASTTDRGGHEQFF	TGTGCCAGCACCACGGACAGGGGGGGCCATGAGCAGTTCTTC
TRBV19	.	TRBJ1-1	.	CASSTQVKTEAFF	TGTGCCAGTAGTACTCAGGTCAAGACTGAAGCTTTCTTT
TRBV12-5	.	TRBJ1-1	.	CASGLFFGMATEAFF	TGTGCTAGTGGTCTTTTCTTCGGGATGGCGACTGAAGCTTTCTTT
TRBV4-3	.	TRBJ1-2	.	CASSQDLGLANYGYTF	TGCGCCAGCAGCCAAGATCTGGGCTTAGCTAACTATGGCTACACCTTC
TRBV18	TRBD1	TRBJ1-2	.	CASSPNRDRGYGYTF	TGTGCCAGCTCACCGAATCGTGACAGGGGCTATGGCTACACCTTC
TRBV5-1	.	TRBJ2-7	.	CASSLIGGNSYEQYF	TGCGCCAGCAGCCTAATAGGAGGTAACTCCTACGAGCAGTACTTC
TRBV6-1	.	TRBJ1-6	.	CASSEFGGAQYNSPLHF	TGTGCCAGCAGTGAATTCGGGGGGGCACAATATAATTCACCCCTCCACTTT
TRBV7-9	TRBD1	TRBJ2-1	.	CASSPQGAYNEQFF	TGTGCCAGCAGCCCACAGGGGGCCTACAATGAGCAGTTCTTC
TRBV6-1	TRBD1	TRBJ2-7	once	CASSATGGASYEQYF	TGTGCCAGCAGTGCGACAGGGGGCGCTTCCTACGAGCAGTACTTC
TRBV5-1	.	TRBJ1-2	.	CASSLGRATDMRGYTF	TGCGCCAGCAGCTTGGGGCGGGCTACGGATATGAGGGGCTACACCTTC
TRBV2	.	TRBJ1-5	.	CASSVRGSQPQHF	TGTGCCAGCAGTGTTCGGGGAAGCCAGCCCCAGCATTTT
TRBV5-1	.	TRBJ1-2	once	CASSLEAGSAGYTF	TGCGCCAGCAGCTTGGAAGCCGGGTCGGCTGGCTACACCTTC
TRBV9	TRBD2	TRBJ2-1	.	CASSPGLAGSEWWIDEQFF	TGTGCCAGCAGCCCTGGACTAGCGGGGTCTGAATGGTGGATCGATGAGCAGTTCTTC
TRBV7-9	.	TRBJ1-2	.	CASAQSYGYTF	TGTGCCAGCGCCCAGTCCTATGGCTACACCTTC
TRBV19	.	TRBJ2-7	.	CASSILESDEQYF	TGTGCCAGTAGTATACTCGAGTCCGACGAGCAGTACTTC
TRBV19	.	TRBJ1-1	.	CASSVTVQYWTNTEAFF	TGTGCCAGTAGTGTGACAGTCCAATACTGGACCAACACTGAAGCTTTCTTT
TRBV7-9	.	TRBJ1-1	.	CASSFRQGSATEAFF	TGTGCCAGCAGCTTTCGGCAGGGAAGCGCCACTGAAGCTTTCTTT
TRBV5-4	TRBD1	TRBJ1-6	.	CASSGDRGARNSPLHF	TGTGCCAGCAGTGGAGACAGGGGGGCTCGGAATTCACCCCTCCACTTT
TRBV6-5	.	TRBJ2-1	.	CASRGSLANDEQFF	TGTGCCAGCCGCGGCAGCCTCGCTAACGATGAGCAGTTCTTC
TRBV14	.	TRBJ2-1	.	CASSHSPNEQFF	TGTGCCAGCAGCCATTCCCCGAATGAGCAGTTCTTC
TRBV5-1	.	TRBJ1-3	.	CASSLDGGANTIYF	TGCGCCAGCAGCTTGGACGGCGGCGCGAACACCATATATTTT
TRBV7-2	.	TRBJ2-1	.	CASSQQGSSYNEQFF	TGTGCCAGCAGCCAACAGGGTTCCTCCTACAATGAGCAGTTCTTC
TRBV13	TRBD1	TRBJ2-1	.	CASSRLQGNEQFF	TGTGCCAGCAGCCGTTTACAGGGGAATGAGCAGTTCTTC
TRBV7-2	.	TRBJ2-1	.	CASSLDGGYEQFF	TGTGCCAGCAGCTTAGACGGGGGTTATGAGCAGTTCTTC
TRBV15	.	TRBJ2-2	.	CATSRELSGVAGELFF	TGTGCCACCAGCAGAGAGCTGTCAGGGGTGGCCGGGGAGCTGTTTTTT
TRBV27	TRBD1	TRBJ1-2	.	CASSFGQGLYYGYTF	TGTGCCAGCAGTTTTGGACAGGGTCTCTACTATGGCTACACCTTC
TRBV19	.	TRBJ1-5	.	CASDWGGGPLLASNQPQHF	TGTGCCAGTGATTGGGGAGGGGGACCCTTACTTGCGAGCAATCAGCCCCAGCATTTT
TRBV19	TRBD1	TRBJ1-1	.	CASGQGGDEAFF	TGTGCCAGTGGACAGGGGGGAGATGAAGCTTTCTTT
TRBV6-1	TRBD2	TRBJ2-7	.	CASSEASGGANEQYF	TGTGCCAGCAGTGAAGCTAGCGGGGGGGCAAACGAGCAGTACTTC
TRBV15	.	TRBJ1-1	.	CATSGETGRPGAFF	TGTGCCACCAGCGGAGAGACCGGGAGGCCGGGAGCTTTCTTT
TRBV9	TRBD1	TRBJ1-6	.	CASSVGTGNDNSPLHF	TGTGCCAGCAGCGTAGGGACAGGGAATGATAATTCACCCCTCCACTTT
TRBV7-2	TRBD2	TRBJ2-7	.	CASSSGLPPYEQYF	TGTGCCAGCAGCTCGGGACTACCTCCCTACGAGCAGTACTTC
TRBV5-3	.	TRBJ1-4	.	CARSCPEPYNEKLFF	TGTGCCAGAAGCTGCCCCGAGCCTTATAATGAAAAACTGTTTTTT
TRBV7-6	.	TRBJ1-3	.	CASSPRGSSGNTIYF	TGTGCCAGCAGCCCTCGTGGGAGCTCTGGAAACACCATATATTTT
TRBV2	.	TRBJ1-5	.	CASSVRDTSNQPQHF	TGTGCCAGCAGTGTTAGGGACACCAGCAATCAGCCCCAGCATTTT
TRBV5-6	TRBD1	TRBJ1-3	.	CATMDRGIVNTIYF	TGTGCCACCATGGACAGGGGAATTGTAAACACCATATATTTT
TRBV18	.	TRBJ2-1	.	CASSSQAGFDNEQFF	TGTGCCAGCTCATCACAAGCAGGGTTCGACAATGAGCAGTTCTTC
TRBV10-3	TRBD1	TRBJ2-2	.	CAIGGQGASTGELFF	TGTGCCATCGGCGGACAGGGGGCGAGTACCGGGGAGCTGTTTTTT
TRBV7-9	.	TRBJ1-6	.	CASRDTGHPVSSPLHF	TGTGCCAGCAGAGATACGGGACACCCCGTAAGTTCACCCCTCCACTTT
TRBV4-2	.	TRBJ1-3	.	CASSQDDGGGGNTIYF	TGTGCCAGCAGCCAAGATGATGGGGGCGGTGGAAACACCATATATTTT
TRBV11-2	.	TRBJ2-1	.	CASSLRAQGGMRPRDEQFF	TGTGCCAGCAGCCTGAGGGCGCAGGGCGGGATGCGGCCTAGGGATGAGCAGTTCTTC
TRBV30	TRBD1	TRBJ2-2	.	CAWRDRGANTGELFF	TGTGCCTGGAGGGACAGGGGCGCGAACACCGGGGAGCTGTTTTTT